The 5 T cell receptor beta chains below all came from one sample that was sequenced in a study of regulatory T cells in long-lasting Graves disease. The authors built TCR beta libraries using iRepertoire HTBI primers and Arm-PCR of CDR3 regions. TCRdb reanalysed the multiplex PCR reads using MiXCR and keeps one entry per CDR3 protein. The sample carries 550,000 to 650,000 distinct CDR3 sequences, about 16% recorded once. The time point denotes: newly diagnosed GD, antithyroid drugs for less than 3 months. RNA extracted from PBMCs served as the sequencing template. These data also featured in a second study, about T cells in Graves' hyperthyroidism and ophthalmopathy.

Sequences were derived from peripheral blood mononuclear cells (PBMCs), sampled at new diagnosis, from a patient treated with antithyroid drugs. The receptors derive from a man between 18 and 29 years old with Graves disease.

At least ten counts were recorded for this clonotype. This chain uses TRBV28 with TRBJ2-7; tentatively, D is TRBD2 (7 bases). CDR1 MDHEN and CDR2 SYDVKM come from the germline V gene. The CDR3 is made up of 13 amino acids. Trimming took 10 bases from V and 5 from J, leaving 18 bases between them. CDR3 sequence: CATFREGVNEQYF. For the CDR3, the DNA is TGTGCCACCTTCAGGGAGGGGGTTAACGAGCAGTACTTC.

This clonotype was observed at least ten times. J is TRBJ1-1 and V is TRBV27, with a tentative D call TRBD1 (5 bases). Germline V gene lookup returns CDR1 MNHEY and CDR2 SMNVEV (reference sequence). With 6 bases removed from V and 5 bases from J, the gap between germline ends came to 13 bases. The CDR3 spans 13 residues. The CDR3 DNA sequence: TGTGCCAGCAGCCTCAGGGTCTTGACTGAAGCTTTCTTT. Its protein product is CASSLRVLTEAFF.

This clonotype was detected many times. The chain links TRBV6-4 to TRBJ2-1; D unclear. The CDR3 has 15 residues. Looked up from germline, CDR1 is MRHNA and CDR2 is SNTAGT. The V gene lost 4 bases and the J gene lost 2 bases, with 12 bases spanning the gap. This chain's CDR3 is CASSGSHKAYNEQFF. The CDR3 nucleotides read TGTGCCAGCAGTGGAAGCCACAAGGCCTACAATGAGCAGTTCTTC.

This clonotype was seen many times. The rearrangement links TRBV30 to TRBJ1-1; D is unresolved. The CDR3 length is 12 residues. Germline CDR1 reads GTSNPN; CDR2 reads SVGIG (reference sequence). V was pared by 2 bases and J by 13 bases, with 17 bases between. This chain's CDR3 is CAWSSYEAKGFF. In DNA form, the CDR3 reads TGTGCCTGGAGTAGTTATGAGGCAAAAGGTTTCTTT.

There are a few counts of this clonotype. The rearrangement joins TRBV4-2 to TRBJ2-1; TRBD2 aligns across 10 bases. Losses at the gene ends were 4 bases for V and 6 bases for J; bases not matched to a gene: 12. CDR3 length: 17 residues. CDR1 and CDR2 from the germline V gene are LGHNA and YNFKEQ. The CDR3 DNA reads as TGTGCCAGCAGCCTACTTAGGGCTAGCGGGAGTACCAATGAGCAGTTCTTC. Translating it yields CASSLLRASGSTNEQFF.